This T cell receptor beta chain was profiled in a study of sequential checkpoint blockade in melanoma. The germline V gene encodes CDR1 SGDLS and CDR2 YYNGEE. Germline trimming cut 0 bases from V and 1 base from J; bases unmatched to any gene: 3. This CDR3 comprises 15 residues. There are a few counts of this clone. The treatment here: randomized to nivolumab then ipilimumab (arm A) or the reverse (arm B). No patient had prior DNA-damaging chemotherapy. Method: immunoSEQ multiplex PCR; TCRdb's copy keeps in-frame clones and lacks some. Of approximately 17,000 clones listed, approximately 80% were seen once; the top ten hold roughly 10%.

The sample was CD8+ T cells sorted from blood (inferred from file names), taken from a patient given nivolumab and ipilimumab in sequence. This receptor was obtained from a human donor with melanoma. The J gene is TRBJ1-1, the V gene TRBV9; 7 bases line up with TRBD1. CDR3 coding DNA: TGTGCCAGCAGCGTAGGGTACAGGGGGAACACTGAAGCTTTCTTT. Translation gives CASSVGYRGNTEAFF. Combining the CDR3 with reference TRBV9 and TRBJ1-1 gives the whole variable domain DSGVTQTPKHLITATGQRVTLRCSPRSGDLSVYWYQQSLDQGLQFLIQYYNGEERAKGNILERFSAQQFPDLHSELNLSSLELGDSALYFCASSVGYRGNTEAFFGQGTRLTVV.